This T cell receptor (beta chain) was found in a study of cytomegalovirus exposure and HLA in healthy donors. General study findings and limits: Across donors, most TCRs were seen rarely, yet some public ones were widespread.

Trimming cost V 3 bases and J 4 bases, with 12 bases left between them. The CDR3 consists of 13 residues. Germline assignment: CDR1 SQVTM and CDR2 ANQGSEA. About this clone: Its antigen is currently unknown.

Profiling relied on immunoSEQ multiplex PCR, and the TCRdb table lists in-frame clones only, not all of them. The sample has 90,000 to 120,000 clones, 70% to 85% seen once. The sequence derives from a woman between 18 and 30 years old in good health and CMV-seronegative. Sequenced: PBMCs. The V and J genes are TRBV29-1 and TRBJ1-2, with D possibly matching TRBD1 (5 bases). Here the CDR3 DNA reads TGCAGCGTTGACCTGGGGCAGATCTATGGCTACACCTTC. This gives the protein CSVDLGQIYGYTF.